These T cell receptor beta chains were read from a single sample in a study of cytotoxic CD8 clonotypes in ibrutinib-treated CLL. Some clones are missing from TCRdb's copy, which holds only in-frame ones; the method was immunoSEQ multiplex PCR. Of 250,000 to 350,000 clones in the sample, 70% to 80% are singletons; the top ten hold around 6%. Sequencing used PBMCs, obtained at disease progression, from a patient treated with ibrutinib. Source of these receptors: a human donor with chronic lymphocytic leukemia. The CDR3 runs from the conserved cysteine through the conserved F or W. A D gene is named only where the DNA matches it firmly. Clone size is stated in some rows and not others, as once, few, many or a class when expanded.

CDR3 protein,CDR3 DNA,D gene,V gene,clone size,J gene
CSVDLVTEAFF,TGCAGCGTCGATCTGGTAACTGAAGCTTTCTTT,.,TRBV29-1,.,TRBJ1-1
CASSPAPGLVKDTQYF,TGTGCCAGCAGCCCGGCCCCGGGACTAGTCAAAGATACGCAGTATTTT,TRBD2,TRBV5-4,.,TRBJ2-3
CASRSRRLFNNEQFF,TGTGCCAGCAGATCCAGGAGGCTCTTTAACAATGAGCAGTTCTTC,.,TRBV27,.,TRBJ2-1
CSVEQDRLGTGELFF,TGCAGCGTTGAACAGGACAGGCTGGGCACCGGGGAGCTGTTTTTT,TRBD1,TRBV29-1,.,TRBJ2-2
CASSIRPGDGANVLTF,TGTGCCAGTAGTATAAGGCCGGGTGATGGGGCCAACGTCCTGACTTTC,.,TRBV19,.,TRBJ2-6
CASSLDGETGELFF,TGCGCCAGCAGCTTGGATGGGGAAACCGGGGAGCTGTTTTTT,.,TRBV5-1,.,TRBJ2-2
CASSPSRQDYGYTF,TGTGCCAGCAGCCCGAGCCGACAGGACTATGGCTACACCTTC,.,TRBV11-2,.,TRBJ1-2
CASSPPVGKETQYF,TGTGCCAGCTCACCACCGGTGGGCAAAGAGACCCAGTACTTC,.,TRBV18,.,TRBJ2-5
CSSAPGVETQYF,TGCAGCTCGGCTCCGGGAGTAGAGACCCAGTACTTC,.,TRBV29-1,.,TRBJ2-5
CASSSSLHPRGGRAPAHEQYF,TGTGCCAGCAGTTCAAGCCTGCACCCCAGGGGCGGGAGGGCCCCGGCCCACGAGCAGTACTTC,TRBD2,TRBV27,once,TRBJ2-7
CASSPYRELLTEAFF,TGTGCCAGCAGCCCCTACAGGGAACTCTTGACTGAAGCTTTCTTT,.,TRBV5-6,.,TRBJ1-1
CARSWGSRADTQYF,TGTGCCAGAAGCTGGGGGTCGAGGGCAGATACGCAGTATTTT,.,TRBV5-3,.,TRBJ2-3
CATSRGGGQGHQPQHF,TGTGCCACCAGCAGAGGGGGGGGACAGGGTCACCAGCCCCAGCATTTT,TRBD1,TRBV15,.,TRBJ1-5
CASSLAGTGGETQYF,TGCGCCAGCAGCTTAGCCGGGACAGGGGGAGAGACCCAGTACTTC,TRBD1,TRBV4-1,.,TRBJ2-5
CASGSSGGSGYEQYF,TGTGCCAGCGGGTCCTCAGGGGGCTCTGGGTACGAGCAGTACTTC,TRBD1,TRBV6-5,few,TRBJ2-7
CASSPGLAEYEQYF,TGTGCCAGCAGCCCGGGACTAGCGGAGTACGAGCAGTACTTC,TRBD2,TRBV5-4,.,TRBJ2-7
CASSSRGLTYEQYF,TGTGCCAGCAGCTCACGGGGCCTTACCTACGAGCAGTACTTC,.,TRBV13,.,TRBJ2-7
CASSLTGYTEAFF,TGTGCCAGCAGCCTGACGGGGTACACTGAAGCTTTCTTT,.,TRBV7-3,.,TRBJ1-1